This T cell receptor (beta chain) was sequenced for a study of blood T cell repertoires in COVID-19 (dated by TCRdb to the early 2020s). Looking at the study overall: Samples covering the acute and convalescent phases of COVID-19 were provided by collaborators in the United States, Italy and Spain. Subjects who had been exposed to COVID-19, were actively infected with it, or had recovered from it provided the deeply sampled blood TCRbeta repertoires that made up the dataset. Where available, HLA class I and class II types were taken from metadata supplied by the sample provider and were not determined by assay-based typing. Samples came from the ongoing ImmuneRACE study (first 160 participants) plus 1,254 subjects from 6 global collaborators. Sample metadata almost always included a de-identified subject ID, COVID-19 status, age in years and sex. The repertoires were made available in a free public database intended to serve as a resource for research on the immune response to SARS-CoV-2. The material from the prospective study consisted of cDNA or gDNA derived from T cells, B-cell-depleted T cells, or PBMCs.

CDR1 and CDR2 were assigned from the germline V gene as ENHRY and SYGVKD. Inclusive of the bounding cysteine and phenylalanine, the CDR3 is 15 residues long. Only the CDR3 portion is preserved as DNA: 45 bases, with reading frame beginning at the first base. Trimming takes 8 bases off V and 1 base off J; junction bases not matched to a gene: 8. Each collaborating institution followed its own protocols to collect whole blood in K2EDTA tubes. For TCRbeta analysis, collaborator samples were shipped as frozen whole blood, as isolated PBMCs, or as DNA extracted from either sample type. TCRbeta CDR3 regions were amplified from genomic DNA using the immunoSEQ Assay, a bias-controlled multiplex PCR. Under the source paper's analysis protocol: Nucleated cell counts per sample were estimated from amplification of reference gene primers within the assay. To quantify the absolute abundance of each unique TCRbeta CDR3 rearrangement, sequence reads were collapsed and filtered. Productive Simpson clonality was computed per sample as the square root of Simpson's diversity index over productive rearrangements. The clones in this table, taken by TCRdb from immuneACCESS, are in-frame only. Not every clone is retained; where verified, under half of the shortfall comes from an unresolved V gene, and the cause of the rest is unknown. D and trimming were read from the DNA, whereas the V and J calls and clone size are those reported in that table. This sample gives 150,000 to 200,000 clones in total; approximately 83% of them show up just once. The ten biggest clones cover about 10% of the sample.

Summary of the overall study and its limitations: The amount of clinical and demographic metadata varied by source and participant and was provided uncurated.

Turning to this clone: This receptor's antigen is unknown. No per-base quality is available; no much larger clone lies one base away.

The chain is made from TRBV10-3 and TRBJ2-3, with 8 junctional bases fitting TRBD2. This clonotype was sampled from a human donor with active or convalescent COVID-19. The donor label of this sample is uncertain. Specimen: peripheral blood. The CDR3 has the sequence CAISTGGAGTDTQYF. The DNA sequence is as follows: TGTGCCATCTCCACCGGGGGGGCGGGCACAGATACGCAGTATTTT.